This T cell receptor (beta chain) was captured by sequencing in a study of beta chain features in type 1 diabetes (dated by TCRdb to 2016 to 2019). Regarding the complete study: Mean age, gender distribution, total cell number and subset yield did not differ between patients and healthy donors. The study compared TCRB repertoires of sorted circulating CD4+ T cell subsets between recently diagnosed type 1 diabetes patients and matched healthy donors. A total of about 110,000,000 sorted cells were examined across all samples, and a strong correlation was observed between cell number per subset and RNA yield. Whereas all 30 or so donors provided naive and central memory subsets, regulatory and stem cell-like memory subsets were isolated from just 8 patients and about 8 healthy donors. The paper's findings and limits, for the study overall: Because the HLA sub-analyses included only small numbers of individuals, any influence of HLA type on TCRB rearrangement was left unresolved. Naive, central memory and regulatory TCRB repertoires appeared to be more alike among patients than among healthy donors. A moderate but significant shortening of TCRB CDR3 length was observed in type 1 diabetes patients in all four CD4+ subsets. Shorter templates might be favored by PCR, yet because patient and control samples were amplified and corrected together, any such skew would affect both groups equally. Because cDNA was sequenced instead of genomic DNA, activated cells with high expression could be over-represented, although the groups did not differ in activation or CD3 levels. Fewer insertions and more nucleotide deletions at VDJ recombination sites were observed in patients with type 1 diabetes, implying thymic rearrangement abnormalities.

This clone appeared a few times. Its antigen is still unknown. Per-base qualities were not stored, and no clone one base away is much larger. All of the isolated RNA was reverse transcribed with the High Capacity cDNA Reverse Transcription Kit, so expressed TCRB transcripts were sequenced. Deep immunoSEQ sequencing was applied to naive, central memory and regulatory T cell samples, giving an average of about 3.6 million total reads per sample. Sorted cells were lysed in RLT buffer, and RNA was extracted using DNase-treated RNeasy Micro or Mini kits according to cell number. To prevent cross-contamination, each cell subset was processed individually, whereas patient and healthy donor samples were processed jointly. Using the immunoSEQ multiplex PCR, TCRB sequences were amplified from cDNA into 87-bp fragments spanning the CDR3 region. Sequencing of the amplicons was done on the Illumina HiSeq platform. The paper's data handling went like this. Synthetic template baselines were used to correct PCR bias computationally, reads within Hamming distance 2 were collapsed, and singletons that could not be merged were discarded. Reads were aligned against IMGT so that V, D and J genes, CDR3 length and insertions or deletions at six rearrangement sites could be assigned. Within each subset, clonotype counts were normalized to sorted cell number, and only after that were true diversity and Gini coefficients computed with the tcR R package. Repertoire sharing was quantified using the overlap coefficient calculated on TCRB nucleotide sequences. The table comes from immuneACCESS by way of TCRdb, which keeps in-frame sequences with V and J called. Part of the clones is missing from these tables; in studies checked, under half for an unresolved V gene and the rest for unknown reasons. V, J and clone size are taken as reported in that table, and D and trimming were inferred from the DNA itself. Recorded for this sample are nearly 350,000 clones; approximately 9.9% of them occurred a single time. The ten top clones hold 0.9% to 1.1% of the sample.

From each donor, a single peripheral blood sample of about 110 mL on average was drawn into heparinised tubes. A BD FACSAria II and a panel including CD45RO, CCR7, CD25, CD127, CD95 and CD27 were used to sort naive, central memory, regulatory and stem cell-like memory CD4+ T cells. A purity above 98% was achieved for all sorted populations. PBMCs were isolated right away by Lymphoprep density gradient centrifugation and were stained directly, without culture. To minimize batch effects, samples were stained and sorted in pairs, one healthy donor with one patient per experiment. The germline V gene (reference sequence) yields LNHDA for CDR1 and SQIVND for CDR2. The germline ends are 8 bases apart after V is trimmed by 3 bases and J by 3 bases. The CDR3 sequence holds 13 residues, the cysteine and phenylalanine included. Of all the DNA, just the CDR3 is kept, 39 bases in frame from base 1.

The V gene is TRBV19 and the J gene is TRBJ1-1; the D gene cannot be named for sure. The source material was central memory CD4+ T cells from blood. The source of this sequence is a man under 40 with type 1 diabetes. The CDR3 region reads CASSIQPHTEAFF. The DNA sequence is given as TGTGCCAGTAGTATTCAACCGCACACTGAAGCTTTCTTT.